This T cell receptor (beta chain) derives from a study of T cell repertoires in cytomegalovirus infection. The wider study: Public TCR beta signature analysis indicated the presence of both CMV infection and matching HLA type. Study results and limitations: Ex vivo, HLA-C-restricted CMV-specific TCR beta clonotypes prevailed over the rest of the response. The study identified carriers of CMV plus the relevant HLA from cumulative public TCR beta family frequency.

In this sample, this clonotype turned up many times. Its antigen is unidentified. Trimming pared 3 bases from V and 11 bases from J, leaving 13 bases between. The CDR3 has 11 residues. Germline loops: CDR1 DFQATT, CDR2 SNEGSKA (reference sequence). TCRdb passed the reads through MiXCR, listing each CDR3 protein once. The table lists 290,000 or so distinct CDR3 sequences, roughly 23% of them singletons, with approximately 15% in the top ten. This TCR derives from a human donor in good health (CMV status not recorded). Some clones in this sample may be carry-over from other donors' samples. The sequencing sample was made of PBMCs. This chain links TRBV20-1 with TRBJ1-1; D is ambiguous. The CDR3 protein is CSASKVAGAFF. In DNA, the CDR3 is TGCAGTGCTAGCAAGGTGGCGGGCGCTTTCTTT.